These T cell receptor beta chains were read from a single sample in a study of Graves' ophthalmopathy and Graves' hyperthyroidism. TCRdb fed the multiplex PCR reads into MiXCR, producing one record per CDR3 protein. Of a few hundred thousand distinct CDR3 sequences listed, about 16% are singletons. The sample consisted of peripheral blood. All receptors derive from a woman under 30 with stable Graves' hyperthyroidism. CDR3s include the opening cysteine and the closing phenylalanine or tryptophan. A D gene is named only where the DNA matches it firmly. Expanded clones get a size class; other rows say once, few or many, or leave the size out.

D gene | J gene | V gene | clone size | CDR3 protein | CDR3 DNA
NA | TRBJ1-2 | TRBV6-1 | many | CASSRGGDYGYTF | TGTGCCAGCAGTCGGGGGGGCGACTATGGCTACACCTTC
TRBD1 | TRBJ1-1 | TRBV18 | few | CASSPRQGDWTEAFF | TGTGCCAGCTCACCAAGACAGGGCGATTGGACTGAAGCTTTCTTT
NA | TRBJ1-1 | TRBV29-1 | many | CSVVKQVLTEAFF | TGCAGCGTTGTAAAGCAGGTCCTCACTGAAGCTTTCTTT
TRBD2 | TRBJ2-2 | TRBV27 | few | CASTSGVSTGELFF | TGTGCCAGTACTAGCGGGGTGAGCACCGGGGAGCTGTTTTTT
TRBD1 | TRBJ1-2 | TRBV24-1 | many | CATSDLRQGYGYTF | TGTGCCACCAGTGATTTGCGACAGGGCTATGGCTACACCTTC
TRBD1 | TRBJ1-2 | TRBV29-1 | NA | CSVEESGQSYGYTF | TGCAGCGTTGAAGAGTCGGGACAGAGCTATGGCTACACCTTC
TRBD2 | TRBJ2-5 | TRBV5-1 | NA | CASKLGLAEETQYF | TGCGCCAGCAAGCTAGGACTAGCAGAAGAGACCCAGTACTTC
NA | TRBJ1-5 | TRBV2 | many | CASREQGTFPNQPQHF | TGTGCCAGCAGGGAACAGGGTACCTTTCCCAATCAGCCCCAGCATTTT
TRBD1 | TRBJ1-2 | TRBV6-2/TRBV6-3 | many | CASLPGTGGNYGYTF | TGTGCCAGCCTACCCGGGACAGGGGGTAACTATGGCTACACCTTC
NA | TRBJ2-7 | TRBV11-2 | NA | CASSLGGAWEQYF | TGTGCCAGCAGCTTAGGAGGGGCGTGGGAGCAGTACTTC
TRBD1 | TRBJ1-5 | TRBV12-3/TRBV12-4 | many | CASRTGTDNQPQHF | TGTGCCAGCAGGACCGGGACAGACAATCAGCCCCAGCATTTT
NA | TRBJ2-2 | TRBV12-3/TRBV12-4 | many | CASRQGPGELFF | TGTGCCAGCAGGCAGGGTCCCGGGGAGCTGTTTTTT
TRBD1 | TRBJ1-6 | TRBV7-9 | many | CASSPPNRDRSSPLHF | TGTGCCAGCAGCCCCCCTAATAGGGACAGATCTTCACCCCTCCACTTT
NA | TRBJ1-5 | TRBV20-1 | many | CSALVGGQRNQPQHF | TGCAGTGCCTTGGTGGGGGGTCAGCGGAATCAGCCCCAGCATTTT
TRBD1 | TRBJ2-6 | TRBV6-2/TRBV6-3 | NA | CASSYSTGQGGGANVLTF | TGTGCCAGCAGTTACTCGACTGGACAGGGCGGTGGGGCCAACGTCCTGACTTTC
NA | TRBJ2-2 | TRBV5-1 | many | CASSLEVHTGELFF | TGCGCCAGCAGCTTGGAGGTGCACACCGGGGAGCTGTTTTTT
NA | TRBJ1-2 | TRBV7-2 | NA | CASSVGGGEGYGYTF | TGTGCCAGCAGCGTGGGAGGAGGGGAGGGCTATGGCTACACCTTC
NA | TRBJ1-5 | TRBV12-3/TRBV12-4 | NA | CASSFVQKDQPQHF | TGTGCCAGCAGTTTTGTCCAGAAGGATCAGCCCCAGCATTTT
TRBD2 | TRBJ2-2 | TRBV4-2 | NA | CASSQDEVAGATGELFF | TGTGCCAGCAGCCAAGATGAGGTAGCGGGGGCAACCGGGGAGCTGTTTTTT
TRBD1 | TRBJ2-7 | TRBV11-2 | many | CASSLVVRDRGRNYEQYF | TGTGCCAGCAGCTTAGTGGTACGTGACAGGGGTCGAAACTACGAGCAGTACTTC
TRBD1 | TRBJ1-2 | TRBV24-1 | many | CATSPGTANYGYTF | TGTGCCACCAGTCCTGGGACAGCTAACTATGGCTACACCTTC
NA | TRBJ2-7 | TRBV20-1 | many | CSASYGRNYEQYF | TGCAGTGCTAGCTACGGCAGGAACTACGAGCAGTACTTC
NA | TRBJ2-7 | TRBV10-3 | many | CAISEFGPEQYF | TGTGCCATCAGTGAGTTCGGGCCCGAGCAGTACTTC
TRBD2 | TRBJ2-7 | TRBV12-3/TRBV12-4 | many | CASSSGTSGGSEQYF | TGTGCCAGCAGCTCCGGGACTAGCGGGGGAAGCGAGCAGTACTTC
NA | TRBJ2-7 | TRBV9 | many | CASSVAQDPSYEQYF | TGTGCCAGCAGCGTAGCTCAGGACCCCTCCTACGAGCAGTACTTC
NA | TRBJ1-2 | TRBV6-1 | NA | CASSGAHGYTF | TGTGCCAGCAGTGGGGCCCACGGCTACACCTTC
NA | TRBJ2-7 | TRBV27 | many | CASRHQTGAHEQYF | TGTGCCAGCAGACATCAGACAGGCGCCCACGAGCAGTACTTC
NA | TRBJ2-5 | TRBV6-1 | few | CASSQGTGEQETQYF | TGTGCCAGCAGTCAAGGGACGGGGGAACAAGAGACCCAGTACTTC
TRBD2 | TRBJ2-5 | TRBV2 | few | CASSEGGGAGETQYF | TGTGCCAGCAGTGAAGGCGGGGGGGCCGGGGAGACCCAGTACTTC
NA | TRBJ1-1 | TRBV6-5 | many | CASSYFLGGRTEAFF | TGTGCCAGCAGTTACTTCTTAGGGGGTCGAACTGAAGCTTTCTTT
NA | TRBJ1-2 | TRBV6-5 | many | CASSYSLGARGYTF | TGTGCCAGCAGTTACTCCTTGGGGGCGCGAGGCTACACCTTC
TRBD1 | TRBJ1-2 | TRBV12-3/TRBV12-4 | many | CASSLQGAGGYTF | TGTGCCAGCAGCCTACAGGGGGCGGGTGGCTACACCTTC
NA | TRBJ1-5 | TRBV6-2/TRBV6-3 | many | CASSKTRMGSGSNQPQHF | TGTGCCAGCAGCAAAACACGAATGGGATCCGGGAGCAATCAGCCCCAGCATTTT
TRBD1 | TRBJ2-6 | TRBV2 | NA | CASRFSKQGANVPTF | TGTGCCAGCAGATTTAGTAAACAGGGGGCCAACGTCCCGACCTTC
NA | TRBJ1-1 | TRBV11-2 | NA | CASSLDRGSPPNTEAFF | TGTGCCAGCAGCTTAGATCGGGGCTCCCCCCCGAACACTGAAGCTTTCTTT
TRBD1 | TRBJ2-7 | TRBV12-3/TRBV12-4 | NA | CASSQSPGQGVYEQYF | TGTGCCAGCAGTCAGTCCCCGGGACAGGGGGTTTACGAGCAGTACTTC
NA | TRBJ2-7 | TRBV3-1 | many | CASSHGRIWDF | TGTGCCAGCAGCCATGGACGTATATGGGACTTC
NA | TRBJ2-7 | TRBV29-1 | few | CSVGRTPSSYEQYF | TGCAGCGTTGGAAGGACACCTTCGTCCTACGAGCAGTACTTC
NA | TRBJ2-7 | TRBV18 | few | CASSLGGPMNEQYF | TGTGCCAGCTCACTGGGGGGGCCTATGAACGAGCAGTACTTC
TRBD1 | TRBJ1-2 | TRBV2 | NA | CASSERDRGNYGYTF | TGTGCCAGCAGTGAGAGGGACAGGGGGAACTATGGCTACACCTTC
NA | TRBJ1-1 | TRBV6-1 | many | CASSEKGLGFTEAFF | TGTGCCAGCAGTGAAAAGGGACTAGGTTTTACTGAAGCTTTCTTT
TRBD1 | TRBJ2-2 | TRBV5-1 | many | CASSLGDRERTGELFF | TGCGCCAGCAGCTTGGGGGACAGGGAACGGACCGGGGAGCTGTTTTTT
NA | TRBJ1-6 | TRBV27 | NA | CASSETGRRGSPLHF | TGTGCCAGCAGCGAAACCGGGCGAAGGGGCTCACCCCTCCACTTT
NA | TRBJ2-5 | TRBV11-2 | many | CASSGGSFQETQYF | TGTGCCAGCAGCGGGGGAAGCTTCCAAGAGACCCAGTACTTC
NA | TRBJ1-3 | TRBV19 | many | CASSILQSSGNTIYF | TGTGCCAGTAGTATTCTACAGAGCTCTGGAAACACCATATATTTT
NA | TRBJ1-5 | TRBV12-3/TRBV12-4 | many | CASSFGGPLGNQPQHF | TGTGCCAGCAGTTTCGGGGGGCCCTTGGGCAATCAGCCCCAGCATTTT
TRBD1 | TRBJ1-1 | TRBV12-3/TRBV12-4 | many | CASSLLTGGTEAFF | TGTGCCAGCAGCCTACTAACAGGGGGTACTGAAGCTTTCTTT
TRBD1 | TRBJ2-7 | TRBV2 | many | CASTRDRSYEQYF | TGTGCCAGTACCCGGGACAGGTCCTACGAGCAGTACTTC
NA | TRBJ1-5 | TRBV6-1 | many | CASSRDPGAAQHF | TGTGCCAGCAGCCGAGACCCTGGTGCGGCCCAGCATTTT
TRBD1 | TRBJ2-7 | TRBV15 | NA | CATSRGTGAHYEQYF | TGTGCCACCAGCAGGGGAACAGGGGCCCACTACGAGCAGTACTTC
NA | TRBJ1-2 | TRBV28 | many | CASSPWRGDYGYTF | TGTGCCAGCAGTCCGTGGCGAGGGGACTATGGCTACACCTTC
TRBD1 | TRBJ1-2 | TRBV12-3/TRBV12-4 | many | CASSLTGQGSPGYGYTF | TGTGCCAGCAGCCTAACCGGACAGGGGTCCCCCGGCTATGGCTACACCTTC